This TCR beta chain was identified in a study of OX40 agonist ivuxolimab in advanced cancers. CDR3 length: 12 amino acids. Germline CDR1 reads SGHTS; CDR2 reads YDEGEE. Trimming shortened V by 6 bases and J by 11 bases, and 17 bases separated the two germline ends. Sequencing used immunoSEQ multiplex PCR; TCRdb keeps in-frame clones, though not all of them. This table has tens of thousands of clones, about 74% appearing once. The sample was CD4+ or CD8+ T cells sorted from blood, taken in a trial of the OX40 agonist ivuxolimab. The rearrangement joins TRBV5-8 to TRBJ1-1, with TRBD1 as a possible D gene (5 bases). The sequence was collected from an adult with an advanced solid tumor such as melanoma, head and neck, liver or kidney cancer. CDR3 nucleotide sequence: TGTGCCAGCAACTACAGGACCGGGAAGGCTTTCTTT. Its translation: CASNYRTGKAFF.